This T cell receptor beta chain was sequenced in a study of T-cell reconstitution after alpha-beta-depleted transplantation in children (dated by TCRdb to 2015 to 2016). Describing the broader study: The study quantitatively tracked T-cell immune reconstitution after TCRalphabeta/CD19-depleted allogeneic hematopoietic cell transplantation in children using TCR repertoire profiling.

The library was prepared using PCR. TCRdb shows the sequencer as Illumina HiSeq 2500. TCR libraries were prepared with molecular barcoding, using unique molecular identifiers to normalize TCRbeta repertoire quantification. The public reads were quality trimmed at Q25 with fastp and then assembled into clones with MiXCR by TCRdb, keeping productive beta chains. Entries are consolidated by CDR3 protein sequence, retaining the most common genes and DNA. Within this sample are hundreds of thousands of distinct CDR3 sequences, with 8% to 10% of them counted one time only. The ten largest account for around 6% of the sample. The cysteine opens and the phenylalanine closes a CDR3 of 12 amino acids. Just the 36-base CDR3 DNA is kept, in frame starting at base 1. From a lookup of the germline V gene (reference sequence), CDR1 and CDR2 are SEHNR and FQNEAQ. Cut back by 4 bases and 3 bases, the V and J ends lie 7 bases apart.

This clonotype turned up a few times. The specificity of this receptor is unknown. No base quality information exists; no much larger clone differs at one position. The sequenced sample was PBMCs from the stem cell graft donor, obtained from the stem cell graft. This clonotype was obtained from a human donor who donated a stem cell graft to a child with acute lymphoblastic leukemia. The sequence links TRBV7-9 to TRBJ2-7, with the D gene call left open. The CDR3 is CASSSGYYEQYF. The DNA sequence is given as TGTGCCAGCAGCTCTGGTTACTACGAGCAGTACTTC.